Listed below are T cell receptor beta chains from one sample, sequenced in a study of cytotoxic CD8 clonotypes in ibrutinib-treated CLL. The repertoire was sequenced with immunoSEQ multiplex PCR; TCRdb's copy has only in-frame clones and lacks some. The data show over 130,000 clones, around 82% seen once. Sequencing used PBMCs, obtained after 36 months of ibrutinib treatment. The source of these receptors is a human donor with chronic lymphocytic leukemia. Each CDR3 is given with its conserved first and last residue. The D gene is left open where the match is weak. Clone size, where shown, is once, few, many, or a class for clones that have expanded.

d_gene,len,abundance,v_gene,j_gene,CDR3nt,CDR3aa
-,15,once,TRBV7-9,TRBJ1-1,TGTGCCAGCAGCTACACAATACCAGGGAAGACTGAAGCTTTCTTT,CASSYTIPGKTEAFF
-,13,-,TRBV5-4,TRBJ2-7,TGTGCCAGCAGGGACTGGGGGGCAGGGGAGCAGTACTTC,CASRDWGAGEQYF
-,14,-,TRBV6-6,TRBJ1-3,TGTGCCAGCAGGCCAGATTTCTCTGGAAACACCATATATTTT,CASRPDFSGNTIYF
-,14,-,TRBV25-1,TRBJ1-4,TGTGCCAGCAGTACGCTTCCATATAATGAAAAACTGTTTTTT,CASSTLPYNEKLFF
TRBD1,15,-,TRBV6-5,TRBJ2-7,TGTGCCAGCATGAGGTCCCCGGGACAGAGCTACGAGCAGTACTTC,CASMRSPGQSYEQYF
-,17,once,TRBV4-1,TRBJ2-7,TGCGCCAGCAGCCAAGGGCCGCAGGGAAACATTCTCTACGAGCAGTACTTC,CASSQGPQGNILYEQYF
-,13,-,TRBV15,TRBJ2-1,TGTGCCACCAGCAGGAAAACCTACAATGAGCAGTTCTTC,CATSRKTYNEQFF
-,15,-,TRBV28,TRBJ2-5,TGTGCCAGCACTTGGGCAGCGGGCTTTCCAGAGACCCAGTACTTC,CASTWAAGFPETQYF
TRBD1,14,-,TRBV6-1,TRBJ1-2,TGTGCCAGCCTACAGGGGGCTTCCAGCTATGGCTACACCTTC,CASLQGASSYGYTF
-,13,once,TRBV19,TRBJ2-7,TGTGCCACCGCAGTATCACCGGTGAGCGAGCAGTACTTC,CATAVSPVSEQYF
-,14,-,TRBV28,TRBJ2-7,TGTGCCAGCAGAAGACTGGGGATTAGCTACGAGCAGTACTTC,CASRRLGISYEQYF
-,15,-,TRBV5-1,TRBJ1-4,TGCGCCAGCAGCTTGGGACTTGCAACTAATGAAAAACTGTTTTTT,CASSLGLATNEKLFF
-,13,-,TRBV30,TRBJ2-7,TGTGCCTGGAGTTTTTTCCCGCCTTACGAGCAGTACTTC,CAWSFFPPYEQYF
-,15,-,TRBV5-1,TRBJ1-3,TGCGCCAGCAGCCCCCGGACGCAAAGCGAAGGCACCATATATTTT,CASSPRTQSEGTIYF
TRBD1,13,-,TRBV4-1,TRBJ1-6,TGCGCCAGCAGCCAGGACAGGGATTCACCCCTCCACTTT,CASSQDRDSPLHF
TRBD2,13,-,TRBV10-1,TRBJ2-1,TGCGCCAGCGAAGCGGGGGCGGGGAATGAGCAGTTCTTC,CASEAGAGNEQFF
-,12,-,TRBV10-3,TRBJ1-1,TGTGCCATCAGTCCCCGTGGAGTTGAAGCTTTCTTT,CAISPRGVEAFF
TRBD1,15,-,TRBV6-6,TRBJ2-2,TGTGCCAGCCGATGGACAGGACCAAACACCGGGGAGCTGTTTTTT,CASRWTGPNTGELFF
-,15,once,TRBV30,TRBJ2-7,TGTGCCTGGAGCGTGAGAACAGGATTCTCCTACGAGCAGTACTTC,CAWSVRTGFSYEQYF
-,14,-,TRBV11-2,TRBJ2-7,TGTGCCAGCAGCCCACAGCTCCGAGGAATCGAGCAGTACTTC,CASSPQLRGIEQYF
-,17,-,TRBV2,TRBJ1-1,TGTGCCAGCAGTGACAGGGGCAGGAACCCAATGAACACTGAAGCTTTCTTT,CASSDRGRNPMNTEAFF
-,14,-,TRBV5-1,TRBJ2-1,TGCGCCAGCAGCTTGGGGGGCCCCTACAATGAGCAGTTCTTC,CASSLGGPYNEQFF
-,13,-,TRBV6-1,TRBJ1-2,TGTGCCAGCAGGAGTAACCCCGTGGGTGGCTACACCTTC,CASRSNPVGGYTF
-,12,few,TRBV6-6,TRBJ1-1,TGTGCCAGCTCCCGGGTGAACACTGAAGCTTTCTTT,CASSRVNTEAFF
-,14,few,TRBV5-1,TRBJ1-4,TGCGCCAGCAGCCGGGACGCTCCGGATGAAAAACTGTTTTTT,CASSRDAPDEKLFF
-,15,-,TRBV2,TRBJ1-5,TGTGCCAGCAGTGACCGGGATTATAGCAATCAGCCCCAGCATTTT,CASSDRDYSNQPQHF
-,13,-,TRBV6-5,TRBJ1-5,TGTGCCAGCAGACCAACAGGGAGTCAGCCCCAGCATTTT,CASRPTGSQPQHF
TRBD1,13,-,TRBV7-6,TRBJ1-1,TGTGCCAGCACCCGGGACAGAAACACTGAAGCTTTCTTT,CASTRDRNTEAFF
-,16,-,TRBV19,TRBJ1-5,TGTGCCAGTAGTATAGAAGTTCGGTGGAGCAATCAGCCCCAGCATTTT,CASSIEVRWSNQPQHF
-,17,-,TRBV4-1,TRBJ2-6,TGCGCCAGCAACCGGGTGGGCTCTCTCTCTGGGGCCAACGTCCTGACTTTC,CASNRVGSLSGANVLTF
-,14,-,TRBV11-2,TRBJ1-1,TGTGCCAGCAGCGCTGACAGGTCCTACCTTGAAGCTTTCTTT,CASSADRSYLEAFF
-,14,-,TRBV11-2,TRBJ2-1,TGTGCCAGCAGCCCATACCTAGATCCCAATGAGCAGTTCTTC,CASSPYLDPNEQFF
-,13,-,TRBV7-8,TRBJ2-7,TGTGCCAGCAGCTTACCTCCCAGCTACGAGCAGTACTTC,CASSLPPSYEQYF
TRBD1,15,-,TRBV5-1,TRBJ1-4,TGCGCCAGCAGCTTGGCTGGGACAGGGAATGAAAAACTGTTTTTT,CASSLAGTGNEKLFF
TRBD2,15,once,TRBV11-3,TRBJ2-7,TGTGCCAGCAGCTTAGGACAGCGGGAGGGCTACGAGCAGTACTTC,CASSLGQREGYEQYF
-,14,-,TRBV9,TRBJ2-1,TGTGCCAGCAGCGAGGCAGGCTCCTACAATGAGCAGTTCTTC,CASSEAGSYNEQFF
-,12,few,TRBV2,TRBJ2-7,TGTGCCAGCAGCCCCACAGGGTACGAGCAGTACTTC,CASSPTGYEQYF
TRBD1,18,-,TRBV25-1,TRBJ1-3,TGTGCCAGCAGTGACATCGTAAAGGGACAGGGGGCTGGAAACACCATATATTTT,CASSDIVKGQGAGNTIYF
-,17,-,TRBV5-1,TRBJ1-2,TGCGCCAGCAGCTTGTTACGGGGCCAGGGTTTTGGCTATGGCTACACCTTC,CASSLLRGQGFGYGYTF
-,13,once,TRBV13,TRBJ2-7,TGTGCCAGCAGCTTAGGCCCCGGCTACGAGCAGTACTTC,CASSLGPGYEQYF
TRBD1,17,once,TRBV9,TRBJ2-1,TGTGCCAGCAGCGTATTCCGGGACAGTGGGGCGGTGGATGAGCAGTTCTTC,CASSVFRDSGAVDEQFF
TRBD1,16,few,TRBV11-2,TRBJ1-2,TGTGCCAGCAGCCCCGTTGACAGGGGTTCGTTCTATGGCTACACCTTC,CASSPVDRGSFYGYTF
TRBD1,14,-,TRBV19,TRBJ1-1,TGTGCCAGTAGTGAGCACCGGGACAGGGGAGCGGCTTTCTTT,CASSEHRDRGAAFF
-,12,-,TRBV19,TRBJ2-3,TGTGCCAGTAGTGATCTGGGAGATACGCAGTATTTT,CASSDLGDTQYF
-,17,-,TRBV29-1,TRBJ2-2,TGCAGCGTTCAAAAAACTGGCGGGCCAGGCAGCACCGGGGAGCTGTTTTTT,CSVQKTGGPGSTGELFF
-,14,-,TRBV7-2,TRBJ2-5,TGTGCCAGCAGCTTATTTGCAGTCTGGGAGACCCAGTACTTC,CASSLFAVWETQYF
TRBD2,16,-,TRBV28,TRBJ2-4,TGTGCCAGCAGTTCCTCGGAAGAGGGGACTATGGACATTCAGTACTTC,CASSSSEEGTMDIQYF